This T cell receptor beta chain was identified during a study of brain T cells in children with intractable seizures (dated by TCRdb to 2020 to 2022). With regard to the full study: Resected brain tissue from about 53 pediatric epilepsy surgery cases was initially screened for immune gene transcripts with a NanoString immunology panel. Of the roughly twelve selected surgery cases, pre-surgery blood was also sequenced for eight, so four had brain tissue only. Study-wide findings and limitations: Sequencing depth differed between pre- and post-surgery blood, so clones missing from the pre-surgery sample may reflect undersampling. The patients' HCMV serostatus was not known, and viral specificity was inferred solely from CDR3 sequence similarity.

What the time point label conveys for this sample: resected brain tissue, or blood drawn just prior to surgery. Surgery cases with the highest brain T cell transcript signatures were selected for TCR beta chain sequencing of brain tissue and, where available, blood. Before surgery, the patients had been given at least one anti-epileptic drug. The TCR-sequenced patients were children whose drug-resistant epilepsy was caused by tuberous sclerosis complex, focal cortical dysplasia, Rasmussen encephalitis or hemimegalencephaly. Blood samples were collected immediately before the epilepsy surgery. Bulk genomic DNA was isolated from unsorted brain tissue and whole blood using the Monarch genomic DNA purification kit. Here V drops 5 bases and J drops 6 bases, and the junction holds 7 bases not matched to any gene. For CDR1 and CDR2, the germline V gene lists SGHTA and FQGNSA. Reading from cysteine to phenylalanine, the CDR3 counts 14 amino acids. Just the 42-base CDR3 DNA is kept, in frame starting at base 1.

Details on this clone: Its antigen remains undetermined. No base quality values were provided; no much bigger clone lies one nucleotide off.

The immunoSEQ assay was used to generate TCR beta chain sequences from genomic DNA. On the study's bioinformatics: Any CDR3 sequence that did not begin with the conserved framework cysteine at position 104 was removed by hand. To get clonality, the normalized Shannon's Diversity Index was subtracted from one, giving values from 0 (maximal diversity) to 1 (oligoclonal). To check whether a given CDR3 had different frequencies in two samples, for example brain versus blood, chi-squared comparison-of-proportions tests were used. Public clonotypes were found through immuneACCESS searches, while the VDJdb browser was used to judge similarity to known antiviral clonotypes. The clones in this table, taken by TCRdb from immuneACCESS, are in-frame only. Not every clone is retained; where verified, under half of the shortfall comes from an unresolved V gene, and the cause of the rest is unknown. V, J and clone size reflect that table, while D and trimming were determined from the DNA. Counted in this sample were roughly 80,000 clones; about 93% of them appeared once. The ten largest clonotypes hold around 24% of the sample.

This TCR came from a girl aged 2-10 years with Rasmussen encephalitis and intractable seizures. The chain uses TRBV7-2 and TRBJ1-2, with TRBD1 matching 9 junction bases. The material was peripheral blood, obtained at surgery. This receptor has the CDR3 CASSPDRGLDGYTF. In nucleotide form, the sequence is TGTGCCAGCAGCCCGGACAGGGGATTAGATGGCTACACCTTC. Supplemented by the reference TRBV7-2 and TRBJ1-2 proteins around the CDR3, the complete variable domain is GAGVSQSPSNKVTEKGKDVELRCDPISGHTALYWYRQSLGQGLEFLIYFQGNSAPDKSGLPSDRFSAERTGGSVSTLTIQRTQQEDSAVYLCASSPDRGLDGYTFGSGTRLTVV.